Listed here are 15 T cell receptor beta chains from one sample, sequenced in a study of CD8 T cells in ankylosing spondylitis. Their recognized antigens are unknown. TCRdb reprocessed the 5' RACE reads via MiXCR and lists one record per CDR3 protein. The profile shows around 490,000 distinct CDR3 sequences, approximately 5.3% of them singletons. General study results and limits: A TCR beta motif of about eight highly homologous variants appeared characteristic of ankylosing spondylitis blood.

The sequencing input was blood, either unsorted or a sorted T cell fraction (not recorded which). These receptors were obtained from a male donor with ankylosing spondylitis.

In this sample, this clonotype turned up many times. V gene TRBV27 combines with J gene TRBJ1-1; D unclear. The germline gives CDR1 MNHEY, CDR2 SMNVEV (reference sequence). V was pared by 3 bases and J by 1 base, with 9 bases between. The CDR3 covers 14 residues. For the CDR3, the DNA is TGTGCCAGCAGTTTTGGACGGTGGAACACTGAAGCTTTCTTT. It translates to CASSFGRWNTEAFF.

This clonotype was observed many times. The J gene is TRBJ1-1, the V gene TRBV6-2 or TRBV6-3, with D unresolved. With 6 bases removed from V and 7 bases from J, the gap between germline ends came to 9 bases. Germline V CDR1 and CDR2: MNHEY, SVGEGT. This CDR3 spans 11 amino acids. CDR3 nucleotide sequence: TGTGCCAGCAGGGATCCCTATGAAGCTTTCTTT. Residues: CASRDPYEAFF.

This clonotype was seen repeatedly, ten times or more. The chain carries TRBV28 and TRBJ2-2; D is possibly TRBD2 (6 bases). Germline CDR1 is MDHEN and CDR2 is SYDVKM. There are 15 residues in the CDR3. V lost 6 bases, J lost 3 bases, and 14 bases lay in between. The CDR3, as DNA: TGTGCCAGCAGGAGTGGCGGGGCCTACACCGGGGAGCTGTTTTTT. It encodes CASRSGGAYTGELFF.

Many counts were recorded for this clonotype. In nucleotides, the CDR3 is TGTGCCAGCAGACCCACTCGTAGAAACACTGAAGCTTTCTTT. Amino acid sequence: CASRPTRRNTEAFF. The chain has TRBV9 and TRBJ1-1; D is uncertain. CDR3 length equals 14 residues. Germline assignment: CDR1 SGDLS and CDR2 YYNGEE. Trimming took off 5 bases at V and 2 bases at J, with 13 bases between the two ends.

This clonotype has a count of ten or more. The chain is built from TRBV29-1 and TRBJ2-7; 11 nucleotides align to TRBD2. Germline V gene data show CDR1 as SQVTM and CDR2 as ANQGSEA. V shed 4 bases and J 0 bases; nucleotides not matched to a gene: 8. The CDR3 runs 16 residues. The chain's CDR3 is CSVGLAGGLYSYEQYF. The CDR3 DNA is TGCAGCGTTGGGCTAGCGGGAGGATTATACTCCTACGAGCAGTACTTC.

The rearrangement uses TRBV20-1 and TRBJ2-7; D ambiguous. The CDR3 runs 14 residues. Germline CDR1 DFQATT, CDR2 SNEGSKA (reference sequence). V was cut by 6 bases and J by 4 bases, with 19 bases left in between. CDR3 region: CSAAVGQRSYEQYF. In DNA form, the CDR3 reads TGCAGTGCCGCAGTCGGGCAGAGATCTTACGAGCAGTACTTC.

This clonotype occurred many times. The chain has TRBV25-1 and TRBJ1-1; D is undetermined. This CDR3 is 15 amino acids long. The germline V gene encodes CDR1 MGHDK and CDR2 SYGVNS. V lost 0 bases to trimming and J lost 0 bases, with 8 bases between them. The CDR3 sequence is CASSEYKGLNTEAFF. The CDR3 DNA follows: TGTGCCAGCAGTGAATATAAGGGCTTGAACACTGAAGCTTTCTTT.

This clonotype was found many times. The chain recombines TRBV3-1 with TRBJ2-7, with D hard to call. CDR3 length equals 11 residues. The germline V gene has CDR1 LGHDT and CDR2 YNNKEL (reference sequence). V lost 4 bases and J lost 9, with 10 bases in between. The DNA for the CDR3 is TGTGCCAGCAGCCTTACTACCGTGCAGTACTTC. Protein: CASSLTTVQYF.

This clonotype was counted at least ten times. This chain connects TRBV29-1 to TRBJ2-2; 7 bases map to TRBD2. The V gene end was trimmed by 3 bases and the J gene end by 3 bases; junction bases not matched to a gene: 1. Germline assignment: CDR1 SQVTM and CDR2 ANQGSEA. The CDR3 has 13 amino acids. This chain's CDR3 is CSVEREYTGELFF. Written as DNA, the CDR3 is TGCAGCGTTGAGCGGGAGTACACCGGGGAGCTGTTTTTT.

The table lists this clonotype with many counts. The V and J genes are TRBV28 and TRBJ2-7; TRBD1 aligns across 9 bases. Losses at the gene ends were 7 bases for V and 6 bases for J; bases not matched to a gene: 10. The CDR3 runs to 14 residues. The germline V gene encodes CDR1 MDHEN and CDR2 SYDVKM. In nucleotides, the CDR3 is TGTGCCAGCACCCTACAGGGGGCATATGGCGAGCAGTACTTC. It codes for CASTLQGAYGEQYF.

V is TRBV5-1 and J is TRBJ2-5; 8 bases fit TRBD2. The trim removed 2 bases at V and 2 bases at J, leaving 5 bases unmatched. This CDR3 region has 15 residues. Germline-derived CDR1 and CDR2 are SGHRS and YFSETQ. CDR3 sequence (DNA): TGCGCCAGCAGCTTCCTCCCGGGAGGGCAAGAGACCCAGTACTTC. Translation: CASSFLPGGQETQYF.

With regard to this clonotype: A much more abundant neighbour one base away suggests this may be a read error. V gene TRBV20-1 combines with J gene TRBJ2-7; the D call may be TRBD1 or TRBD2 (6 bases each). The V gene's germline CDR1 is DFQATT and CDR2 SNEGSKA (reference sequence). Trimming removed 0 bases at V and 6 bases at J, with 18 bases between. The CDR3 sequence is 15 residues long. The CDR3 nucleotides are TGCAGTGCTAGAGATCTGTTAGCAGGGGACTCCGAGCAGTACTTC. It codes for CSARDLLAGDSEQYF.

This clonotype was seen repeatedly, ten times or more. The rearrangement joins TRBV20-1 to TRBJ2-1; 7 bases map to TRBD2. The CDR3 consists of 16 residues. J was trimmed by 3 bases and V by 0 bases; bases with no gene match: 8. The germline V gene encodes CDR1 DFQATT and CDR2 SNEGSKA (reference sequence). CDR3 region: CSAREWPGGGYNEQFF. In DNA form, the CDR3 reads TGCAGTGCTAGAGAATGGCCGGGAGGCGGCTACAATGAGCAGTTCTTC.

The table lists this clonotype with many counts. V is TRBV12-3 or TRBV12-4 and J is TRBJ1-2; D is ambiguous. Trimming stripped 5 bases from V and 6 bases from J, with 13 bases between. The CDR3 is made up of 13 amino acids. CDR3 nucleotides: TGTGCCAGCAGTCAACTTTATGGTGATGGCTACACCTTC. It yields the protein CASSQLYGDGYTF.

This clonotype has ten or more counts. V gene TRBV12-3 or TRBV12-4 combines with J gene TRBJ1-2, with a weak D call TRBD1 (5 bases). V lost 5 bases and J lost 4, with 8 bases in between. The CDR3 length is 12 residues. CDR3 protein: CASSRDLYGYTF. The CDR3 DNA is TGTGCCAGCAGTCGGGACCTCTATGGCTACACCTTC.